Below, one TCR beta chain is given with its context. Its target is not known. The table came from immunoSEQ multiplex PCR; TCRdb's copy has only in-frame clones and leaves some out. The sample carries tens of thousands of clones, around 83% recorded once. This specimen comes from a study of graft-versus-host responses after intestinal transplantation. Study results and caveats: Present in recipient marrow, GvH clones included some that appeared first in ileum or blood.

Per the germline V gene, CDR1 is SEHNR and CDR2 is FQNEAQ (reference sequence). This CDR3 contains 15 residues. V trimming: 2 bases; J trimming: 0 bases; junction bases outside the gene matches: 2. The receptor was isolated from a human donor who received an intestinal transplant. Sequences were derived from unstimulated CD8+ T cells sorted from spleen or lymph node cells, sampled before intestinal transplant. J is TRBJ2-5 and V is TRBV7-9, with TRBD2 matching 8 bases. The CDR3 nucleotides read TGTGCCAGCAGCTTAAAGCGGGGGAACCAAGAGACCCAGTACTTC. As protein: CASSLKRGNQETQYF. Drawing the rest from reference TRBV7-9 and TRBJ2-5, the complete variable domain is DTGVSQNPRHKITKRGQNVTFRCDPISEHNRLYWYRQTLGQGPEFLTYFQNEAQLEKSRLLSDRFSAERPKGSFSTLEIQRTEQGDSAMYLCASSLKRGNQETQYFGPGTRLLVL.